The entry below describes one T cell receptor beta chain. The sample originates from a study of blood T cell repertoires in COVID-19. Study summary: Both acute and convalescent COVID-19 samples were obtained from the United States, Italy and Spain. T cells, B-cell-depleted T cells, or PBMCs provided the cDNA or gDNA that served as material.

In the authors' methods: Nucleated cell counts were estimated from reference gene primer amplification. The assay was immunoSEQ multiplex PCR, and TCRdb's table has in-frame clones only and misses some. V and J calls and clone size are those listed in that table; D and trimming were worked out from the DNA. The sample carries 65,000 to 95,000 clones, over 65% recorded once. The CDR3 totals 13 residues. The germline gives CDR1 MNHNS, CDR2 SASEGT. V was pared by 1 base and J by 10 bases, with 11 bases between. The rearrangement joins TRBV6-1 to TRBJ1-5; no reliable D call. Sequencing was carried out using peripheral blood. The clonotype was recovered from a man aged 45 to 65 with active or convalescent COVID-19. The CDR3 DNA reads TGTGCCAGCAGTGAAGGGATTAGAGGACCCCAGCATTTT. Residues: CASSEGIRGPQHF.